A selection of T cell receptor beta chains follows, all from one sample in a study of T cell repertoires in cytomegalovirus infection. From the reads, TCRdb called clonotypes with MiXCR, one entry per CDR3 protein. The table includes approximately 300,000 distinct CDR3 sequences, around 29% detected once. No antigen is known for these receptors. Source: cultured PBMCs, taken from culture after CMV antigen stimulation. All receptors derive from a human donor in good health (CMV status not recorded). Some clones in this sample may be carry-over from other donors' samples. Both conserved end residues are part of each CDR3. Fields, in order: D gene, J gene, clone size, V gene, CDR3 DNA, CDR3 protein. The D gene is left open where the match is weak. The size entry is marked missing in some rows and otherwise reads once, few, many or a size class.

>NA|TRBJ1-1|NA|TRBV10-3
TGTGCCTCATGGCGAGGGCCCCAAAACACTGAAGCTTTCTTT
CASWRGPQNTEAFF
>TRBD1|TRBJ2-7|NA|TRBV20-1
TGCAGTGCGGGGGGGGACAGGGTAACAGGTCCATCCTACGAGCAGTACTTC
CSAGGDRVTGPSYEQYF
>TRBD2|TRBJ2-3|NA|TRBV5-6
TGTGCCAGCAGCTTGGAACTAGCGGGGTGGGATACGCAGTATTTT
CASSLELAGWDTQYF
>TRBD2|TRBJ2-1|few|TRBV6-8
TGTGCCAGCAGTCCACTAGCGGGAGGAACCAATGAGCAGTTCTTC
CASSPLAGGTNEQFF
>TRBD1|TRBJ1-5|few|TRBV10-3
TGTGCCATCAGTGAGGAGGGGGGGACAGGGCTTGGAGATCAGCCCCAGCATTTT
CAISEEGGTGLGDQPQHF
>TRBD2|TRBJ2-3|NA|TRBV7-2
TGTGCCAGCAGCTCATTAGCGGGAGGGATCACAGATACGCAGTATTTT
CASSSLAGGITDTQYF
>NA|TRBJ1-2|few|TRBV20-1
TGCAGTGCTAGCTTCGGGGCTTCTCGCTATGGCTACACCTTC
CSASFGASRYGYTF
>NA|TRBJ1-5|few|TRBV6-1
TGTGCCAGCAGTGAAGGGGCAACCGGTCAGCCCCAGCATTTT
CASSEGATGQPQHF
>NA|TRBJ1-1|NA|TRBV2
TGTGCCAGCAGTGAATTGCCCAGGAACACTGAAGCTTTCTTT
CASSELPRNTEAFF
>NA|TRBJ1-1|NA|TRBV20-1
TGCAGTGCTAGTAGGCAGGCCGGTTTTGCTGAAGCTTTCTTT
CSASRQAGFAEAFF
>TRBD2|TRBJ2-1|NA|TRBV6-2/TRBV6-3
TGTGCCAGCAGTCCCCGGACTAGCGGGGGGTGGAATGAGCAGTTCTTC
CASSPRTSGGWNEQFF
>TRBD1|TRBJ1-2|NA|TRBV6-5
TGTGCCAGCAGCCGGGACAGGGGGGTACAAGACTATGGCTACACCTTC
CASSRDRGVQDYGYTF
>NA|TRBJ1-3|few|TRBV12-3/TRBV12-4
TGTGCCAGCAGTTTGCGGTCTGGAAACACCATATATTTT
CASSLRSGNTIYF
>TRBD1|TRBJ2-3|few|TRBV20-1
TGCAGTGCTAGGGGAACAGGGGTCATCACAGATACGCAGTATTTT
CSARGTGVITDTQYF
>TRBD1|TRBJ2-7|NA|TRBV6-5
TGTGCCAGCAGCTCCCACAGGGGGTTCTACGAGCAGTACTTC
CASSSHRGFYEQYF
>NA|TRBJ2-1|NA|TRBV12-3/TRBV12-4
TGTGCCAGCAGTTTTGGGCGGGTAGAGCAGTTCTTC
CASSFGRVEQFF